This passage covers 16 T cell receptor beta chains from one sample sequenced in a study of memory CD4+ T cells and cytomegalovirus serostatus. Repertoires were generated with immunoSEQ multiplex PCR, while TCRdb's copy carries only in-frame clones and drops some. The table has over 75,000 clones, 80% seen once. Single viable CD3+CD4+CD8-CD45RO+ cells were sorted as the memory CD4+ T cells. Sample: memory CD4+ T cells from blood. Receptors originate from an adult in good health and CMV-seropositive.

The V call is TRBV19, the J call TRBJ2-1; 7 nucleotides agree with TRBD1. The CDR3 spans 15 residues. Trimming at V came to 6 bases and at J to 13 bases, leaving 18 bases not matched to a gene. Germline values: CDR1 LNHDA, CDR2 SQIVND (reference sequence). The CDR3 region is CASSAQGTGERHQFF. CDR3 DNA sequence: TGTGCCAGTAGCGCCCAGGGTACAGGGGAAAGACATCAGTTCTTC.

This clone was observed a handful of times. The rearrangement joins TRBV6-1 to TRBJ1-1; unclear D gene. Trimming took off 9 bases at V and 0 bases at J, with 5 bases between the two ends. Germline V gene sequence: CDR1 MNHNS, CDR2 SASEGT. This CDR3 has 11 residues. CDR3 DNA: TGTGCCAGTAAGATGAACACTGAAGCTTTCTTT. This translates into CASKMNTEAFF.

The DNA of the CDR3 is TGTGCCAGCCACAGGGAGGACACCGGGGAGCTGTTTTTT. Amino acid sequence: CASHREDTGELFF. The J gene is TRBJ2-2, the V gene TRBV6-5; the D gene could be TRBD1 or TRBD2 (6 bases each). Germline CDR1 and CDR2: MNHEY and SVGAGI. The CDR3 is 13 residues long. V was pared by 8 bases and J by 3 bases, with 10 bases between.

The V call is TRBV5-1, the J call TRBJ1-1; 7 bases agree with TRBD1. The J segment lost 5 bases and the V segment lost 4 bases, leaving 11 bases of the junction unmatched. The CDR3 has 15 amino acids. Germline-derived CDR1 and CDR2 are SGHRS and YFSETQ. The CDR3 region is CASSPQGQYWTEAFF. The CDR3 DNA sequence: TGCGCCAGCAGCCCCCAGGGACAGTACTGGACTGAAGCTTTCTTT.

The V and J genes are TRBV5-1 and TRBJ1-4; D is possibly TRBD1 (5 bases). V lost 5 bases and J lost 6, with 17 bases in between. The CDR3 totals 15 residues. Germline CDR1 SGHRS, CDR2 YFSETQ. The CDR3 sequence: CASSQVGLQDEKLFF. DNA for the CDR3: TGCGCCAGCAGTCAAGTGGGGCTCCAAGATGAAAAACTGTTTTTT. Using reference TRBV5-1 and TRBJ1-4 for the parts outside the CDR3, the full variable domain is KAGVTQTPRYLIKTRGQQVTLSCSPISGHRSVSWYQQTPGQGLQFLFEYFSETQRNKGNFPGRFSGRQFSNSRSEMNVSTLELGDSALYLCASSQVGLQDEKLFFGSGTQLSVL.

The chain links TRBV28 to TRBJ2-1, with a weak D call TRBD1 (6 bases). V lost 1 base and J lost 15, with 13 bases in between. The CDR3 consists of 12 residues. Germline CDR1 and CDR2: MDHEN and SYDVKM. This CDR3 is CASSLFGTPLFF. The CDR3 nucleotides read TGTGCCAGCAGTTTATTCGGGACACCTTTGTTCTTC.

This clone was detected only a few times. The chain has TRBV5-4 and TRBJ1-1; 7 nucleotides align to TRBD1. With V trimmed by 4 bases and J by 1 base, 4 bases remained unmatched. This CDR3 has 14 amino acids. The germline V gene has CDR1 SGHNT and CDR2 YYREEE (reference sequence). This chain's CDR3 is CASSPWTGNTEAFF. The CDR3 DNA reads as TGTGCCAGCAGCCCGTGGACAGGGAACACTGAAGCTTTCTTT. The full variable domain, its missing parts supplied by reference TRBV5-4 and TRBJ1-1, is ETGVTQSPTHLIKTRGQQVTLRCSSQSGHNTVSWYQQALGQGPQFIFQYYREEENGRGNFPPRFSGLQFPNYSSELNVNALELDDSALYLCASSPWTGNTEAFFGQGTRLTVV.

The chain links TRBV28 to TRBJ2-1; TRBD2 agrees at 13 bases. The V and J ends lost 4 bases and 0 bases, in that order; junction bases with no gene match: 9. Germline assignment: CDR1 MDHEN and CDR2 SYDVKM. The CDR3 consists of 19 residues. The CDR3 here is CASSSGGLAGMSSYNEQFF. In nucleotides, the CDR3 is TGTGCCAGCAGTTCGGGGGGACTAGCGGGGATGAGCTCCTACAATGAGCAGTTCTTC.

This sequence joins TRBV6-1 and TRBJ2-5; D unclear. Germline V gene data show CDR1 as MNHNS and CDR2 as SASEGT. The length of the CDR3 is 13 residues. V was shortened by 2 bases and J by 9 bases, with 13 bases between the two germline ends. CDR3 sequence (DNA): TGTGCCAGCAGTGAACAGGTTATGGTGGCCCAGTACTTC. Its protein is CASSEQVMVAQYF.

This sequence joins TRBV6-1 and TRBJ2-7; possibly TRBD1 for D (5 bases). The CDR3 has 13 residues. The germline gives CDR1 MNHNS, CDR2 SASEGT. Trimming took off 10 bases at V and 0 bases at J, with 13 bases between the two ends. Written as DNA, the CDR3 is TGTGCCACTATGGCCGACAGCTCCTACGAGCAGTACTTC. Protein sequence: CATMADSSYEQYF.

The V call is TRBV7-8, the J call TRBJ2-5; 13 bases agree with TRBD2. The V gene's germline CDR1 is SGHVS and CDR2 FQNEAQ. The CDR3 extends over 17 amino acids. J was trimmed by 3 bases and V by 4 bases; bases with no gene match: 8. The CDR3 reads CASSSQQGLAGKETQYF. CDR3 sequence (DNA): TGTGCCAGCAGCTCCCAACAGGGACTAGCGGGAAAAGAGACCCAGTACTTC.

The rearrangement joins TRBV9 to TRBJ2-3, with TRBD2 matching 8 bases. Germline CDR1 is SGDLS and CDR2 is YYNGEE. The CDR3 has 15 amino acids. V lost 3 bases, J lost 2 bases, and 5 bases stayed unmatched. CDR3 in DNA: TGTGCCAGCAGCGCCGGACTAGCCTCCACAGATACGCAGTATTTT. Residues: CASSAGLASTDTQYF.

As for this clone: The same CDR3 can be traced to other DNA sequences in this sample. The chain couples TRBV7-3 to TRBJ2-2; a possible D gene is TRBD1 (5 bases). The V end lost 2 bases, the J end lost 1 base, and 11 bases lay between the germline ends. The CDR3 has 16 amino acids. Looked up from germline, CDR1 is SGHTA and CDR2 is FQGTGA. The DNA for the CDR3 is TGTGCCAGCAGCTTAGGTGGCCAGGGGAACACCGGGGAGCTGTTTTTT. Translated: CASSLGGQGNTGELFF.

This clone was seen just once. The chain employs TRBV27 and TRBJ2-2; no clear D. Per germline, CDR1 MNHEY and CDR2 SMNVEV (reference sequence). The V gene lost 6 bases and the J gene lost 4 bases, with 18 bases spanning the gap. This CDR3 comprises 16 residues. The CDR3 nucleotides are TGTGCCAGCAGCAAAGAAACAAGTGACTTCACCGGGGAGCTGTTTTTT. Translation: CASSKETSDFTGELFF.

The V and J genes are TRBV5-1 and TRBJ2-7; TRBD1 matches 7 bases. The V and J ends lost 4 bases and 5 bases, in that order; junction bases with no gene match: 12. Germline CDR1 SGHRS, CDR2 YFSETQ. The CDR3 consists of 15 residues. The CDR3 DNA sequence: TGCGCCAGCAGCCTCCACAACAGGGGTGACCACGAGCAGTACTTC. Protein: CASSLHNRGDHEQYF.

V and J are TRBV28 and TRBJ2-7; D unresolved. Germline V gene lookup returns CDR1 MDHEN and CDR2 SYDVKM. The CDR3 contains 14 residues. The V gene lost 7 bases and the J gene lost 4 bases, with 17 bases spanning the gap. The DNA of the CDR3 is TGTGCCAGCACAGGCCCGAGTTTGATGTACGAGCAGTACTTC. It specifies CASTGPSLMYEQYF. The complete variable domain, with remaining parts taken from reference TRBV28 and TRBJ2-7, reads DVKVTQSSRYLVKRTGEKVFLECVQDMDHENMFWYRQDPGLGLRLIYFSYDVKMKEKGDIPEGYSVSREKKERFSLILESASTNQTSMYLCASTGPSLMYEQYFGPGTRLTVT.